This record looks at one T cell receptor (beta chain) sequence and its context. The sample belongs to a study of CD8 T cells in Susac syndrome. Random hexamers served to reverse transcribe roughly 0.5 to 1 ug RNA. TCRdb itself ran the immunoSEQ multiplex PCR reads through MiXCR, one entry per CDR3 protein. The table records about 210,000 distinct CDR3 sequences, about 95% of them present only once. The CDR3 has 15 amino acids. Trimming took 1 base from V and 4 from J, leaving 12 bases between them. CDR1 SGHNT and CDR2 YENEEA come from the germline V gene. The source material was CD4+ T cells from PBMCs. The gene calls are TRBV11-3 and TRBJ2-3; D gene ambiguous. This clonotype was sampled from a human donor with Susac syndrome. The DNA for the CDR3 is TGTGCCAGCAGCTTAGGGCCGCCCTTCCCAGATACGCAGTATTTT. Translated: CASSLGPPFPDTQYF.